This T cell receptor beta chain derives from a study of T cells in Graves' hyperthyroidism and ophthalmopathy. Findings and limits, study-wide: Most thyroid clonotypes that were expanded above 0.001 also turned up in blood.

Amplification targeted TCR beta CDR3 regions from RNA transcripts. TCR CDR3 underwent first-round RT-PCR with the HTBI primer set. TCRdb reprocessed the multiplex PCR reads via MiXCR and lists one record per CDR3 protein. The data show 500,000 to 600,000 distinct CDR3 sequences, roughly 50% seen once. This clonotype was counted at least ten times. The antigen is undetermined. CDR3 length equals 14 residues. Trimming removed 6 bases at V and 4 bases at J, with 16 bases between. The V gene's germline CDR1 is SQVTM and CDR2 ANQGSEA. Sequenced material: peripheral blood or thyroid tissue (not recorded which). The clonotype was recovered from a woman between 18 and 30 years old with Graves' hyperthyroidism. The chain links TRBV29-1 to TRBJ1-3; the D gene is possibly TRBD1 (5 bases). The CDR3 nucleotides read TGCAGCGTGGCCGGGGAGCGGGGGGGAAACACCATATATTTT. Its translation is CSVAGERGGNTIYF.